The source of this T cell receptor beta chain is a study of T cell repertoires in cytomegalovirus infection. The overall study: CMV infection together with matching HLA type was indicated by public TCR beta signatures. Study-wide results and caveats: Across the ex vivo response, the dominant clonotypes were HLA-C-restricted CMV-specific TCR beta clonotypes.

MiXCR was run by TCRdb on the reads, yielding one entry per CDR3 protein. The sample consists of 600,000 to 800,000 distinct CDR3 sequences, around 24% of them appearing once. This clonotype has at least ten counts. Its antigen is as yet unknown. V lost 1 base to trimming and J lost 8 bases, with 8 bases between them. The germline CDR1 and CDR2 sequences are SGHVS and FQNEAQ. The CDR3 runs 12 residues. The V call is TRBV7-8, the J call TRBJ1-2; unclear D gene. The sequenced sample was CD8+ T cells from PBMCs. The sequence derives from a human donor in good health (CMV status not recorded). Some clones in this sample may be carry-over from other donors' samples. CDR3 region: CASSLGTFGYTF. The DNA for the CDR3 is TGTGCCAGCAGCTTAGGGACGTTCGGCTACACCTTC.